This T cell receptor (beta chain) was identified in a study of T cells after yellow fever vaccination. A 5'RACE template-switching step, the method used to make TCR cDNA, added a universal primer site and UMIs. MiXCR, run by TCRdb on the 5' RACE reads, gives a single entry per CDR3 protein. Among about 220,000 distinct CDR3 sequences listed, about 3% were seen once. This clonotype was detected a few times. What it recognizes is unknown. Points from the study as a whole: One caveat is that FACS-sorted repertoires could contain abundant clonotypes contaminating from the bulk population. A weaker but faster secondary response was observed, peaking on day 5 versus 15.

The material sequenced was CD4+ T cells sorted from PBMCs, taken 10 days after the yellow fever booster vaccination. This receptor was taken from a young man who received the YFV17D yellow fever vaccine.

The CDR3 reads CSARDRFGREKLFF. The CDR3 nucleotides are TGCAGTGCTAGAGATCGTTTCGGGAGAGAAAAACTGTTTTTT. V usage is TRBV20-1 and J usage is TRBJ1-4; D gene ambiguous. The germline V gene encodes CDR1 DFQATT and CDR2 SNEGSKA (reference sequence). The CDR3 contains 14 residues. The ends were cut back, 0 bases at V and 8 bases at J, with 13 bases in the middle.